This TCR beta chain was recovered during a study of blood T cell repertoires in COVID-19. In the study overall: COVID-19 samples from acute and convalescent phases originated in the United States, Italy and Spain. T cells, B-cell-depleted T cells, or PBMCs provided the cDNA or gDNA that served as material.

Germline V lookup: CDR1 SGHNT, CDR2 YYREEE (reference sequence). Trimming cost V 0 bases and J 0 bases; bases outside gene matches: 5. This CDR3 is 18 amino acids long. Data came from immunoSEQ multiplex PCR; TCRdb stores just in-frame clones and leaves some out. In the table there are around 200,000 clones, about 86% of which are singletons. The receptor was derived from a man aged 50-59 years with active or convalescent COVID-19. The chain combines TRBV5-4 with TRBJ2-3; 12 positions match TRBD2. Sequencing input: peripheral blood. CDR3 loop: CASSLELAGGISTDTQYF. In DNA form, the CDR3 reads TGTGCCAGCAGCTTGGAACTAGCGGGGGGCATCAGCACAGATACGCAGTATTTT.